This entry lists 24 T cell receptor beta chains sequenced from one sample in a study of blood T cell repertoires in COVID-19. This table comes from immunoSEQ multiplex PCR, and its TCRdb copy is limited to in-frame clones, with some not included. The table has about 75,000 clones, approximately 79% seen once; the top ten hold about 5%. Sequenced sample: peripheral blood. These receptors were collected from an elderly woman with active or convalescent COVID-19.

The chain links TRBV19 to TRBJ2-2; D might be TRBD1 (7 bases). CDR3 size: 14 residues. V was pared by 10 bases and J by 2 bases, with 14 bases between. Germline CDR1 is LNHDA and CDR2 is SQIVND (reference sequence). CDR3 sequence (DNA): TGTGCCACCAGTCAGGGGGGAAACACCGGGGAGCTGTTTTTT. This gives the protein CATSQGGNTGELFF.

This clone was seen a handful of times. The V and J genes are TRBV6-1 and TRBJ2-1; D uncertain. The CDR3 consists of 15 residues. The V gene's germline CDR1 is MNHNS and CDR2 SASEGT. Trimming shortened V by 2 bases and J by 0 bases, and 8 bases separated the two germline ends. CDR3 sequence: CASSERWSSYNEQFF. CDR3 in DNA: TGTGCCAGCAGTGAAAGGTGGAGCTCCTACAATGAGCAGTTCTTC.

J is TRBJ2-1 and V is TRBV9; no clear D. V was clipped by 4 bases and J by 5 bases, with 19 bases between them. The CDR3 is 16 amino acids. The germline gives CDR1 SGDLS, CDR2 YYNGEE. This CDR3 is CASSPKYQTRDNEQFF. DNA for the CDR3: TGTGCCAGCAGCCCCAAATACCAGACTCGAGACAATGAGCAGTTCTTC.

This sequence joins TRBV4-2 and TRBJ2-5; a possible D gene is TRBD1 (6 bases). The CDR3 runs to 18 residues. V lost 4 bases and J lost 5, with 26 bases in between. Germline CDR1 and CDR2: LGHNA and YNFKEQ. The CDR3 DNA reads as TGTGCCAGCAGCCCTAGCTCAGGTGGGGGCGCTGGATTCGAGACCCAGTACTTC. It is translated as CASSPSSGGGAGFETQYF.

The chain has TRBV28 and TRBJ1-5, with 7 bases that match TRBD1. The CDR3 runs to 17 residues. The germline gives CDR1 MDHEN, CDR2 SYDVKM. The J segment lost 1 base and the V segment lost 3 bases, leaving 9 bases of the junction unmatched. Here the CDR3 reads CASSLFIGGGSNQPQHF. CDR3 sequence (DNA): TGTGCCAGCAGTTTGTTCATCGGAGGGGGCAGCAATCAGCCCCAGCATTTT.

The V gene is TRBV18, the J gene TRBJ1-2, with 9 bases aligning to TRBD1. Trimming cost V 3 bases and J 7 bases; bases outside gene matches: 6. The CDR3 loop spans 14 amino acids. Germline V CDR1 and CDR2: KGHSH, LQKENI. The CDR3 spells CASSPTGGIGGYTF. For the CDR3, the DNA is TGTGCCAGCTCACCGACAGGGGGTATAGGTGGCTACACCTTC.

The chain links TRBV27 to TRBJ2-3; the match to TRBD2 covers 9 bases. Germline V gene lookup returns CDR1 MNHEY and CDR2 SMNVEV (reference sequence). The CDR3 loop spans 14 amino acids. V lost 7 bases and J lost 1; bases outside the gene matches: 3. The CDR3 sequence: CASIPSGGTDTQYF. In DNA, the CDR3 is TGTGCCAGCATTCCTAGCGGGGGCACAGATACGCAGTATTTT.

Details on this clone: Mismatch with germline at one junction end may stem from a read error. The V and J genes are TRBV28 and TRBJ2-1; 9 bases match TRBD2. CDR1 is MDHEN and CDR2 is SYDVKM in the germline V gene. The CDR3 runs 15 residues. The CDR3 bases are TGTGCCAGCAGAGCCGGGACTAGCTCCCACAATGAGCAGTTCTTC. Residues: CASRAGTSSHNEQFF. The variable domain in full, completed from reference TRBV28 and TRBJ2-1, reads DVKVTQSSRYLVKRTGEKVFLECVQDMDHENMFWYRQDPGLGLRLIYFSYDVKMKEKGDIPEGYSVSREKKERFSLILESASTNQTSMYLCASRAGTSSHNEQFFGPGTRLTVL.

This sequence joins TRBV7-2 and TRBJ1-2; D ambiguous. CDR1 is SGHTA and CDR2 is FQGNSA in the germline V gene. V was clipped by 4 bases and J by 1 base, with 4 bases between them. CDR3 size: 12 residues. DNA for the CDR3: TGTGCCAGCAGCTACAGTAACTATGGCTACACCTTC. Translation: CASSYSNYGYTF. Full variable domain (remainder filled in from reference TRBV7-2 and TRBJ1-2): GAGVSQSPSNKVTEKGKDVELRCDPISGHTALYWYRQSLGQGLEFLIYFQGNSAPDKSGLPSDRFSAERTGGSVSTLTIQRTQQEDSAVYLCASSYSNYGYTFGSGTRLTVV.

The V and J genes are TRBV4-1 and TRBJ2-1; 14 bases match TRBD2. Germline V CDR1 and CDR2: MGHRA, YSYEKL. V shed 2 bases, J shed 7 bases, and the junction held 7 bases outside the gene matches. CDR3 size: 17 residues. The CDR3 bases are TGCGCCAGCAGCCAATGGACTAGCGGGGGGCCGCGAAATGAGCAGTTCTTC. It yields the protein CASSQWTSGGPRNEQFF.

The rearrangement joins TRBV25-1 to TRBJ1-1; TRBD1 aligns across 7 bases. The CDR3 totals 13 residues. From germline, CDR1 is MGHDK and CDR2 SYGVNS. J was trimmed by 4 bases and V by 8 bases; bases with no gene match: 7. The CDR3 region is CASAGTAITEAFF. In DNA, the CDR3 is TGTGCCAGCGCCGGGACAGCCATCACTGAAGCTTTCTTT. Variable domain in full (rest from reference TRBV25-1 and TRBJ1-1): EADIYQTPRYLVIGTGKKITLECSQTMGHDKMYWYQQDPGMELHLIHYSYGVNSTEKGDLSSESTVSRIRTEHFPLTLESARPSHTSQYLCASAGTAITEAFFGQGTRLTVV.

V is TRBV4-3 and J is TRBJ2-3, with D unclear. The germline CDR1 and CDR2 sequences are LGHNA and YSLEER. Between the trimmed V and J ends, which lost 1 base and 8 bases, there was a span of 10 bases. This CDR3 spans 13 amino acids. CDR3 DNA sequence: TGCGCCAGCAGCCAAGCGAGTCCGTTTACGCAGTATTTT. Its protein product is CASSQASPFTQYF.

The genes are TRBV11-2 and TRBJ1-1; TRBD1 agrees at 7 bases. Looked up from germline, CDR1 is SGHAT and CDR2 is FQNNGV. Losses at the gene ends were 5 bases for V and 3 bases for J; bases not matched to a gene: 15. This CDR3 contains 17 residues. The CDR3 DNA reads TGTGCCAGCAGCACCAGGGCCCCGACAGGGTTTCACACTGAAGCTTTCTTT. Amino acid sequence: CASSTRAPTGFHTEAFF.

The chain has TRBV19 and TRBJ1-5; D call uncertain. This CDR3 is 16 amino acids long. The ends were cut back, 1 base at V and 2 bases at J, with 12 bases in the middle. Germline CDR1 reads LNHDA; CDR2 reads SQIVND (reference sequence). The CDR3 spells CASSIVWFSGNQPQHF. CDR3 nucleotides: TGTGCCAGTAGTATAGTTTGGTTTTCGGGCAATCAGCCCCAGCATTTT. Combining the CDR3 with reference TRBV19 and TRBJ1-5 gives the whole variable domain DGGITQSPKYLFRKEGQNVTLSCEQNLNHDAMYWYRQDPGQGLRLIYYSQIVNDFQKGDIAEGYSVSREKKESFPLTVTSAQKNPTAFYLCASSIVWFSGNQPQHFGDGTRLSIL.

The V and J genes are TRBV6-5 and TRBJ2-7; 7 positions agree with TRBD2. CDR3 size: 14 residues. V shed 6 bases, J shed 1 base, and the junction held 6 bases outside the gene matches. Germline V CDR1 and CDR2: MNHEY, SVGAGI. The CDR3 spells CASSQLASSYEQYF. DNA for the CDR3: TGTGCCAGCAGCCAACTAGCGAGTTCCTACGAGCAGTACTTC.

This clone showed up just once. This sequence joins TRBV7-3 and TRBJ2-1; 7 nucleotides match TRBD1. CDR1 and CDR2 (germline): SGHTA, FQGTGA. Losses at the gene ends were 5 bases for V and 0 bases for J; bases not matched to a gene: 4. The CDR3 is 15 residues long. Here the CDR3 reads CASSPRQGSYNEQFF. The CDR3 bases are TGTGCCAGCAGCCCCCGACAGGGCTCCTACAATGAGCAGTTCTTC.

The V and J genes are TRBV6-6 and TRBJ2-3; D call uncertain. This CDR3 has 14 residues. Between the trimmed V and J ends, which lost 10 bases and 1 base, there was a span of 15 bases. Germline V gives CDR1 MNHNY, CDR2 SVGAGI (reference sequence). The CDR3: CATNPQIRTDTQYF. The CDR3 DNA is TGTGCCACCAACCCACAGATCCGCACAGATACGCAGTATTTT.

V usage is TRBV6-2 or TRBV6-3 and J usage is TRBJ2-5; D remains unclear. Trimming cost V 2 bases and J 2 bases, with 9 bases left between them. Germline CDR1 reads MNHEY; CDR2 reads SVGEGT. The CDR3 is 14 amino acids. CDR3 DNA sequence: TGTGCCAGCAGTTACAGTCCAGGACAAGAGACCCAGTACTTC. The encoded protein is CASSYSPGQETQYF.

This chain joins TRBV11-3 and TRBJ2-3; D might be TRBD2 (6 bases). CDR1 and CDR2 from the germline V gene are SGHNT and YENEEA. The V end lost 2 bases, the J end lost 0 bases, and 12 bases lay between the germline ends. The CDR3 spans 16 residues. The CDR3 loop reads CASSLSIGGSTDTQYF. In nucleotides, the CDR3 is TGTGCCAGCAGCTTATCCATCGGGGGTAGCACAGATACGCAGTATTTT.

The table lists this clone with a count of one. The CDR3: CSASGQPRRFF. For the CDR3, the DNA is TGCAGTGCTAGCGGACAGCCAAGAAGGTTTTTT. The genes are TRBV20-1 and TRBJ1-4, with D tentatively TRBD1 (6 bases). The V gene lost 3 bases and the J gene lost 16 bases, with 15 bases spanning the gap. The CDR3 is 11 amino acids. Germline V gives CDR1 DFQATT, CDR2 SNEGSKA (reference sequence).

The chain couples TRBV5-6 to TRBJ2-7; D is uncertain. V lost 0 bases, J lost 2 bases, and 12 bases lay in between. The germline CDR1 and CDR2 sequences are SGHDT and YYEEEE. The CDR3 length is 15 residues. The chain's CDR3 is CASSLGGLKAYEQYF. CDR3 DNA: TGTGCCAGCAGCTTGGGAGGCCTCAAGGCCTACGAGCAGTACTTC. Full variable domain (outside the CDR3, taken from reference TRBV5-6 and TRBJ2-7): DAGVTQSPTHLIKTRGQQVTLRCSPKSGHDTVSWYQQALGQGPQFIFQYYEEEERQRGNFPDRFSGHQFPNYSSELNVNALLLGDSALYLCASSLGGLKAYEQYFGPGTRLTVT.

The J gene is TRBJ1-5, the V gene TRBV19, with D possibly being TRBD1 (6 bases). The CDR3 has 14 residues. With 6 bases removed from V and 5 bases from J, the gap between germline ends came to 14 bases. The germline V gene encodes CDR1 LNHDA and CDR2 SQIVND (reference sequence). The CDR3 spells CASRTGYKDQPQHF. CDR3 DNA: TGTGCCAGTAGGACAGGATATAAGGATCAGCCCCAGCATTTT.

The chain carries TRBV7-2 and TRBJ1-5; D is perhaps TRBD1 (5 bases). Trimming pared 1 base from V and 6 bases from J, leaving 13 bases between. The CDR3 is 15 residues long. Germline lookup yields CDR1 SGHTA and CDR2 FQGNSA. DNA for the CDR3: TGTGCCAGCAGCTTAGAACCAGGGATAAGTCAGCCCCAGCATTTT. It yields the protein CASSLEPGISQPQHF.

This clone was seen a few times. V gene TRBV19 combines with J gene TRBJ1-5; 7 bases align to TRBD1. Germline V gene sequence: CDR1 LNHDA, CDR2 SQIVND (reference sequence). CDR3 length equals 15 residues. After removal of 3 bases from V and 4 bases from J, the junction contained 6 bases not matched to a gene. The CDR3 reads CASSIWQGGNQPQHF. In DNA form, the CDR3 reads TGTGCCAGTAGTATTTGGCAGGGGGGAAATCAGCCCCAGCATTTT. The full variable domain, its missing parts supplied by reference TRBV19 and TRBJ1-5, is DGGITQSPKYLFRKEGQNVTLSCEQNLNHDAMYWYRQDPGQGLRLIYYSQIVNDFQKGDIAEGYSVSREKKESFPLTVTSAQKNPTAFYLCASSIWQGGNQPQHFGDGTRLSIL.